These T cell receptor beta chains were read from a single sample in a study of response to subunit inactivated influenza vaccine. TCRdb ran MiXCR on the RT-PCR reads and lists one entry per CDR3 protein. The sample contains about 170,000 distinct CDR3 sequences, 10% to 15% of which appear only once. The same specimen was also included in a second study, on T cells expressing NK-cell markers.

Sequenced material: CD8+ T cells sorted from PBMCs, taken roughly 12 days after vaccination. These receptors originate from a man aged 45-60 years who received an inactivated influenza vaccine. The conserved cysteine and the conserved F or W are not part of the CDR3 here. Only part of the rows carry a size: once, few, many, or a class if the clone is expanded.

V,size,CDR3
TRBV10-3,many,AISEVGLALEQF
TRBV7-3,-,ARLYRGRKTGELF
TRBV7-9,-,ASGRFEVDEQF
TRBV7-9,-,ASSEGRSEEQF
TRBV4-2,-,ASSRGLADSYNEQF
TRBV9,once,ASSVGLTGREQY
TRBV9,-,ASSPGGRGVSYEQY
TRBV5-1,-,ASSLAYGPSSYNEQF
TRBV7-2,few,ASKGRADTQY
TRBV29-1,-,SVVPVNTYEQY
TRBV7-8,few,ATSAADTQY
TRBV7-9,few,ASSFSGDLYNSPLH
TRBV6-2/TRBV6-3,-,ASSYGVTNTEAF
TRBV29-1,many,SVFTDDLAGDTDTQY
TRBV6-2/TRBV6-3,-,ASSYTARNQPQH
TRBV29-1,few,SVEGFGGDYGYT
TRBV6-5,-,ASSYGQPKGGNTIY
TRBV6-5,many,ASSYSDLRSPLH
TRBV12-3/TRBV12-4,few,ASTIHRDINTEAF
TRBV5-4,few,ASSLAPGSQETQY
TRBV29-1,few,SVPLEPDTQY
TRBV9,few,ASKVGLSGNTIY
TRBV15,few,ATSRASGDYEQY
TRBV11-2,-,ASSLLAADTDTQY
TRBV5-5,few,ASSPGTGLTEAF
TRBV28,-,ASSLVKNEQF
TRBV29-1,-,SAAAGVSYEQY
TRBV20-1,-,SARDRGGYEQY
TRBV12-3/TRBV12-4,few,ASSLGGLVTQY
TRBV4-2,few,ASSPDMGFSSYEQY
TRBV6-1,-,ASSEIAGLSGNTIY
TRBV4-3,-,ASSLRGAQRVYGYT
TRBV7-8,few,ASSLAAEQY
TRBV6-5,few,ASSSQTGMNTEAF
TRBV28,-,ASSSGQGGSTNEKLF
TRBV5-5,-,ASSLFPDTEAF
TRBV20-1,-,SASLGVTSYNEQF
TRBV4-3,-,ASSQDFSRSDEQY
TRBV4-1,once,ASSHQRGMNSEAF